This T cell receptor (beta chain) came from a study of human T cells and chemical hapten exposure. Study-wide background: A mostly female patient group had alopecia areata, totalis or universalis. Notes on the study in general: Counts of TCRs above 1 in 1000 frequency stayed unchanged with DPC sensitization.

A word on this clonotype: What it binds is unknown.

The time point here: patch test 2, 6 weeks after DPC sensitization. Documented treatment: therapeutic diphenylcyclopropenone sensitization with weekly scalp DPC. One entry per CDR3 protein, called by TCRdb with MiXCR from the RACE reads. The data show tens of thousands of distinct CDR3 sequences, 8% to 13% seen once. The CDR3 is 15 amino acids. Trimming left V 7 bases short and J 2 bases short, with 15 bases between. The V gene's germline CDR1 is MDHEN and CDR2 SYDVKM. The rearrangement links TRBV28 to TRBJ1-3; D ambiguous. The sequencing here drew on whole blood, taken in connection with sensitization to the hapten diphenylcyclopropenone (DPC). The sequence derives from a woman aged 50 to 60 with alopecia areata. Some clones in this sample may be carry-over from other donors' samples. CDR3 bases: TGTGCCAGCATCCAGCTTGGGAAAGCTGGAAACACCATATATTTT. Amino acid sequence: CASIQLGKAGNTIYF.